The T cell receptor beta chain under discussion was sequenced for a study of blood T cell repertoires in COVID-19. Using immunoSEQ multiplex PCR, the repertoire was profiled, and TCRdb retains in-frame clones only, with some absent. The repertoire holds around 230,000 clones, 75% to 85% seen once, with about 2.1% in the top ten. The CDR3 spans 15 residues. Losses at the gene ends were 4 bases for V and 6 bases for J; bases not matched to a gene: 3. The germline V gene has CDR1 SGHTA and CDR2 FQGNSA. The sample holds a few counts of this clone. Material for sequencing was peripheral blood. This receptor was taken from a man between 40 and 49 years old who had recovered from COVID-19. The rearrangement uses TRBV7-2 and TRBJ2-2; 12 bases align to TRBD2. DNA for the CDR3: TGTGCCAGCAGCTACCTAGCGGGAGGGGCCGGGGAGCTGTTTTTT. It encodes CASSYLAGGAGELFF.